What follows describes a single T cell receptor (beta chain). The source of the sample is a study of shared clonotypes between healthy human individuals. V lost 0 bases and J 3 bases, leaving 6 bases between the germline ends. CDR1 and CDR2 (germline): SGHTA, FQGNSA. The CDR3 totals 13 residues. Assay used: immunoSEQ multiplex PCR; TCRdb lists only in-frame clones, some missing. The repertoire includes 2 million to 3 million clones, under 95% of them detected once, and about 0.39% sits in the top ten. The sample taken for sequencing was naive CD4+ T cells from PBMCs. Subset meaning: CD45RA+ positively selected. This receptor was identified in a man aged 18-30 years in good health. Some clones in this sample may be carry-over from other donors' samples. This chain links TRBV7-2 with TRBJ2-7; D uncertain. Written as DNA, the CDR3 is TGTGCCAGCAGCTTAGCACCGTACTACGAGCAGTACTTC. Protein: CASSLAPYYEQYF.